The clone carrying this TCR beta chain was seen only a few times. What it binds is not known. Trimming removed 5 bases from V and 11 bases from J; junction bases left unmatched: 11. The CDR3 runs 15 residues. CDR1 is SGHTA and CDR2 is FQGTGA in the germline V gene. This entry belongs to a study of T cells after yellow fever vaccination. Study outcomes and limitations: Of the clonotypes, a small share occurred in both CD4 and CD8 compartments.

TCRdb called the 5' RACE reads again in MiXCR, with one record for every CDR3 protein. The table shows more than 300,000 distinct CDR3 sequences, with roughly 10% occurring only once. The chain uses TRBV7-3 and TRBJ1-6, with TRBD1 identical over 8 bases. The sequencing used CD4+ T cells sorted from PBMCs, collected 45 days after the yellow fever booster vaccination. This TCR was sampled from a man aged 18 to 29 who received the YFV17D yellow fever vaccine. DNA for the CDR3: TGTGCCAGCAGCGCGGATACAGGGGGTGCCGCACCCCTCCACTTT. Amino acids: CASSADTGGAAPLHF.